Listed here is a single TCR beta chain. Its antigen is as yet unknown. TCRdb re-analysed the 5' RACE reads in MiXCR, keeping a single row per CDR3 protein. The sample lists 500,000 to 550,000 distinct CDR3 sequences, 22% occurring once. This record comes from a study of identical twins. Findings and caveats of the study: Analyses of zero insertions could, in part, be confounded by invariant MAIT and iNKT cells.

From germline, CDR1 is DFQATT and CDR2 SNEGSKA (reference sequence). The CDR3 is 12 residues long. Trimming took off 6 bases at V and 0 bases at J, with 8 bases between the two ends. The same data also contributed to another study, on T cells expressing NK-cell markers.

The sample consisted of CD4+ T cells sorted from blood. The chain is built from TRBV20-1 and TRBJ1-2; D gene uncertain. This receptor was identified in a woman aged 18-29 years in good health. The CDR3 here is CSAQESNYGYTF. The CDR3, as DNA: TGCAGTGCCCAAGAATCTAACTATGGCTACACCTTC.